This T cell receptor (beta chain) is from a study of blood T cell repertoires in COVID-19. Across the whole study: The United States, Italy and Spain provided the acute and convalescent COVID-19 samples. PBMCs, B-cell-depleted T cells, or T cells provided the cDNA or gDNA that made up the material.

Per the study methods: Nucleated cell number was recorded as an estimate derived from reference gene primer amplification. Generated by immunoSEQ multiplex PCR, the TCRdb table keeps only in-frame clones and is missing some. V, J and clone size were drawn from that table, and D and trimming were deduced from the DNA. This repertoire shows about 170,000 clones, around four fifths found once; its top ten account for less than 3%. Germline CDR1 reads ENHRY; CDR2 reads SYGVKD. V lost 0 bases and J lost 0; bases outside the gene matches: 2. CDR3 size: 16 residues. Seattle's cohort entered during active infection and was followed longitudinally.

The sequencing sample was made of peripheral blood. The clonotype originates from a woman of 80 years or more with COVID-19, enrolled during active disease. The genes are TRBV10-3 and TRBJ1-1; 9 bases agree with TRBD1. The CDR3 region has the DNA TGTGCCATCAGTGAGTCAGGGACAGGGTTGAACACTGAAGCTTTCTTT. Protein: CAISESGTGLNTEAFF.